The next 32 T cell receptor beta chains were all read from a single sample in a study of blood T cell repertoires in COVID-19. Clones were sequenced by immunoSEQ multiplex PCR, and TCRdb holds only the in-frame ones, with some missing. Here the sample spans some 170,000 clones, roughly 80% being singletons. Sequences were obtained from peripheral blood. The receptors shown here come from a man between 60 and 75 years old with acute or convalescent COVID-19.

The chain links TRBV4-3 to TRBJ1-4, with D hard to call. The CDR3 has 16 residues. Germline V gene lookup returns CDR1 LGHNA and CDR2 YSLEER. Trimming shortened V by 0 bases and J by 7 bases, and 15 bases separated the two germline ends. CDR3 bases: TGCGCCAGCAGCCAAGATGGGAGGTCATTGGGTGAAAAACTGTTTTTT. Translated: CASSQDGRSLGEKLFF.

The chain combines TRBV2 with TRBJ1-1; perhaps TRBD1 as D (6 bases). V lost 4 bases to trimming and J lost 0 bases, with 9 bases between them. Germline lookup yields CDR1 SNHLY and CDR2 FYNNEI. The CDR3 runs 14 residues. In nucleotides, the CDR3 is TGTGCCAGCAGTGTTCCAGGGGTGAACACTGAAGCTTTCTTT. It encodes CASSVPGVNTEAFF.

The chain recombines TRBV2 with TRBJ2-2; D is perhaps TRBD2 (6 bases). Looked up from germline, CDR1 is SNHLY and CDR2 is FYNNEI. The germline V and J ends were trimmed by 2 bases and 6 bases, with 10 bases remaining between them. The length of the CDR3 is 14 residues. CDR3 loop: CASSEIGGAGELFF. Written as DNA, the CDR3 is TGTGCCAGCAGTGAAATCGGGGGTGCCGGGGAGCTGTTTTTT.

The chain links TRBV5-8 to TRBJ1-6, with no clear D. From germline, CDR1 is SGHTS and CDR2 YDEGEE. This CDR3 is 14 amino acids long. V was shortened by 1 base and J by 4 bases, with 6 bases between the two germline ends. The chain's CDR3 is CASSLLDYNSPLHF. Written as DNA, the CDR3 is TGTGCCAGCAGCTTGTTAGATTATAATTCACCCCTCCACTTT.

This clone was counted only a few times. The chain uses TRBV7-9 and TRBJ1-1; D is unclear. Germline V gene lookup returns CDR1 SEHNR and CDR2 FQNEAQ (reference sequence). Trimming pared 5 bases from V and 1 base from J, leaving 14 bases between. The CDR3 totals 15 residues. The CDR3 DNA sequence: TGTGCCAGCAGCCCTCCCCCGATGGCGAACACTGAAGCTTTCTTT. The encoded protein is CASSPPPMANTEAFF. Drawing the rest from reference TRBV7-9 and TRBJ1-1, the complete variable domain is DTGVSQNPRHKITKRGQNVTFRCDPISEHNRLYWYRQTLGQGPEFLTYFQNEAQLEKSRLLSDRFSAERPKGSFSTLEIQRTEQGDSAMYLCASSPPPMANTEAFFGQGTRLTVV.

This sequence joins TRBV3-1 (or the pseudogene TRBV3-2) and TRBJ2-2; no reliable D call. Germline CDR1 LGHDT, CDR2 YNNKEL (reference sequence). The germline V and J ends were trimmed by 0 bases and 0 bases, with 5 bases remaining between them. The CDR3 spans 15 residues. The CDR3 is CASSQDATNTGELFF. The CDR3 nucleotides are TGTGCCAGCAGCCAAGATGCGACGAACACCGGGGAGCTGTTTTTT.

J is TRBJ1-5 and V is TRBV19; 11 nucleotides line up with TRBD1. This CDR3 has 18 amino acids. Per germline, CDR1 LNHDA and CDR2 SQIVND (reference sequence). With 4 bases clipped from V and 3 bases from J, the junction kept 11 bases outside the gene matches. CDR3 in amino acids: CASSKDGTGGGLNQPQHF. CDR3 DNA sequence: TGTGCCAGTAGTAAGGACGGGACAGGGGGTGGTCTCAATCAGCCCCAGCATTTT.

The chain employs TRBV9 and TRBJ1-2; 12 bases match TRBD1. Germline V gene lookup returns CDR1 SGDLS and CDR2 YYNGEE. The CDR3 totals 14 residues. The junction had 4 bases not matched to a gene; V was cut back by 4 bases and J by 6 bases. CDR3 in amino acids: CASSPGTGGHGYTF. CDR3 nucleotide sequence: TGTGCCAGCAGCCCCGGGACAGGGGGCCATGGCTACACCTTC. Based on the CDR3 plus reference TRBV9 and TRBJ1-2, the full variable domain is DSGVTQTPKHLITATGQRVTLRCSPRSGDLSVYWYQQSLDQGLQFLIQYYNGEERAKGNILERFSAQQFPDLHSELNLSSLELGDSALYFCASSPGTGGHGYTFGSGTRLTVV.

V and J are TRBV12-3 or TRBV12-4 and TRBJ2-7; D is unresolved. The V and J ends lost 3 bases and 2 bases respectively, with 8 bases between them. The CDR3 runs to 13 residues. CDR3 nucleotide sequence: TGTGCCAGCAGTTTGGGCGTAGCCTACGAGCAGTACTTC. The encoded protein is CASSLGVAYEQYF.

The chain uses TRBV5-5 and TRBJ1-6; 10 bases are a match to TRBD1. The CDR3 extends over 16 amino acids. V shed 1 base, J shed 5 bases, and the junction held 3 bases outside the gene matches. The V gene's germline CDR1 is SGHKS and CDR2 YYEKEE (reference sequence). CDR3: CASSLTGTGDNSPLHF. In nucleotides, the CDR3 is TGTGCCAGCAGCTTGACCGGGACAGGGGATAATTCACCCCTCCACTTT. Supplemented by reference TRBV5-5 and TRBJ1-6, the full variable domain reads DAGVTQSPTHLIKTRGQQVTLRCSPISGHKSVSWYQQVLGQGPQFIFQYYEKEERGRGNFPDRFSARQFPNYSSELNVNALLLGDSALYLCASSLTGTGDNSPLHFGNGTRLTVT.

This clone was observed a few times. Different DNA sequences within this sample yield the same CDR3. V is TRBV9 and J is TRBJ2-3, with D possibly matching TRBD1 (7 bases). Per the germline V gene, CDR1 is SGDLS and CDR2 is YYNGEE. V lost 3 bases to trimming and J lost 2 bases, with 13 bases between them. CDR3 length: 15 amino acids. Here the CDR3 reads CASSESGGPTDTQYF. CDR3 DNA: TGTGCCAGCAGCGAATCAGGGGGGCCCACAGATACGCAGTATTTT.

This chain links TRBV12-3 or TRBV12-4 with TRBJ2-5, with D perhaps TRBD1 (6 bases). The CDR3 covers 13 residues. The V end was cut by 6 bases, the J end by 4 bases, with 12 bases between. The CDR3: CASRKQGSETQYF. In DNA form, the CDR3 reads TGTGCCAGCAGAAAACAGGGATCAGAGACCCAGTACTTC.

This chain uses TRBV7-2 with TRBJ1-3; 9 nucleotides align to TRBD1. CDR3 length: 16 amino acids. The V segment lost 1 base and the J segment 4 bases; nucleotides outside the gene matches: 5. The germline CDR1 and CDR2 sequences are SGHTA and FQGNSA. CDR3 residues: CASSLVGTGIGNTIYF. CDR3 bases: TGTGCCAGCAGCTTAGTCGGGACAGGGATAGGAAACACCATATATTTT.

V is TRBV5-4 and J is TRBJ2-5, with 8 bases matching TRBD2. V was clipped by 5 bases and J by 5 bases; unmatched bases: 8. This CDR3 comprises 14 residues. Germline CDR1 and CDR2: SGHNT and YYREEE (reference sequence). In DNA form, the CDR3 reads TGTGCCAGCAGTCTACGGGGGGGCCGTGAGACCCAGTACTTC. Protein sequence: CASSLRGGRETQYF.

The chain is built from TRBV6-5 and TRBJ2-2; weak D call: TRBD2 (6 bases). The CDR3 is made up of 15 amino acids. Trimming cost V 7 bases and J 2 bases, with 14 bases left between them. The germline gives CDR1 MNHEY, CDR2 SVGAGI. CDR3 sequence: CASNKGLINTGELFF. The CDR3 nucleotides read TGTGCCAGCAACAAGGGACTGATAAACACCGGGGAGCTGTTTTTT.

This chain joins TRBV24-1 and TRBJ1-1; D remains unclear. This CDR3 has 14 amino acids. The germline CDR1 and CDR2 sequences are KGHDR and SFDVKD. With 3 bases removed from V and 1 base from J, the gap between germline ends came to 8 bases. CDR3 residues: CATSDTTRNTEAFF. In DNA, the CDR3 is TGTGCCACCAGTGATACGACAAGGAACACTGAAGCTTTCTTT.

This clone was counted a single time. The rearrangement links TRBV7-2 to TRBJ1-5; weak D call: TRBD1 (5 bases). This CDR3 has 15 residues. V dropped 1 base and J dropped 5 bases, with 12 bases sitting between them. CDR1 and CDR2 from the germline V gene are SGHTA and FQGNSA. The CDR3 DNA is TGTGCCAGCAGCTTAGAAGGGCAGGGATATCAGCCCCAGCATTTT. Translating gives CASSLEGQGYQPQHF.

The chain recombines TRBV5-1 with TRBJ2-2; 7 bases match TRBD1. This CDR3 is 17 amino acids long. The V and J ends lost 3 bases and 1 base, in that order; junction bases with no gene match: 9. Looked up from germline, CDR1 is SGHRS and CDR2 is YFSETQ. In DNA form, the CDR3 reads TGCGCCAGCAGCTCGCGTGACAGGGTCGGGAACACCGGGGAGCTGTTTTTT. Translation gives CASSSRDRVGNTGELFF.

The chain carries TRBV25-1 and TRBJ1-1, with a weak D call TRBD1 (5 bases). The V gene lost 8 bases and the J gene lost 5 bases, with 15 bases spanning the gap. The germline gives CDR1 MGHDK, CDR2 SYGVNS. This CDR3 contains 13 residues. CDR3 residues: CASSTWGGTEAFF. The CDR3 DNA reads TGTGCCAGCTCCACATGGGGGGGGACTGAAGCTTTCTTT.

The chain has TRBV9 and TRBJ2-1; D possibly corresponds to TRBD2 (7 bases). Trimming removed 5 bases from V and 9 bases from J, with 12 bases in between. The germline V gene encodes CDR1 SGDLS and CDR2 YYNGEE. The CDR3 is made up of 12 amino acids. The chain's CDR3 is CASSGGGSEQFF. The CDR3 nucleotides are TGTGCCAGCAGTGGGGGGGGCAGTGAGCAGTTCTTC.

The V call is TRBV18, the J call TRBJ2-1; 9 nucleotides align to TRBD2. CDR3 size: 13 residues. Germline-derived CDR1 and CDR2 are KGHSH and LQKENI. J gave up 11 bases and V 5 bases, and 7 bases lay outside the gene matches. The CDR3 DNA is TGTGCCAGCTCAGAATTAGCGGGGGATAAGCAGTTCTTC. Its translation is CASSELAGDKQFF.

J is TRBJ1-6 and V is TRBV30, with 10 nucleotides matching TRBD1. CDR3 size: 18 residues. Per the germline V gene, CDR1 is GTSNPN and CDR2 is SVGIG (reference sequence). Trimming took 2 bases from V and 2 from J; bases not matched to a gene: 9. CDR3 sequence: CAWSLPRGQGAYNSPLHF. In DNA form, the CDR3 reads TGTGCCTGGAGTCTACCCCGAGGACAGGGGGCCTATAATTCACCCCTCCACTTT.

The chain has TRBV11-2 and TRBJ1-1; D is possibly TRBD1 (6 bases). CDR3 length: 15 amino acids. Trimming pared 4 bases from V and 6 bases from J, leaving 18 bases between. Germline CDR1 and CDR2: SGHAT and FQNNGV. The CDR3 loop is CASSYSTGKGAEAFF. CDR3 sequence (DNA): TGTGCCAGCAGCTACTCAACAGGGAAGGGCGCTGAAGCTTTCTTT.

DNA for the CDR3: TGTGCCAGCAGCTTAAAGGGGGATAGCGGGGTTAGTCGGGATACGCAGTATTTT. Translated: CASSLKGDSGVSRDTQYF. The chain has TRBV7-3 and TRBJ2-3; TRBD2 matches 8 bases. The germline gives CDR1 SGHTA, CDR2 FQGTGA. Trimming at V came to 1 base and at J to 6 bases, leaving 15 bases not matched to a gene. CDR3 length: 18 amino acids.

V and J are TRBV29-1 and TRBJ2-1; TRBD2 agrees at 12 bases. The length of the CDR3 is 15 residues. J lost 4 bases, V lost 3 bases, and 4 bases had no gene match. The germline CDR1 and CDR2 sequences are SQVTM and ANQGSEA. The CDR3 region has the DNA TGCAGCGTTGAGCCTAGCGGGGGGGCATACAATGAGCAGTTCTTC. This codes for CSVEPSGGAYNEQFF.

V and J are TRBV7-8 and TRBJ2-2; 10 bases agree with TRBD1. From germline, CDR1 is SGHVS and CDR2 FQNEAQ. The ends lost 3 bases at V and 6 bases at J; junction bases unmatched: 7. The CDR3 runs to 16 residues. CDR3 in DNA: TGTGCCAGCAGCTTTGGGGGACAGGGGTCCCCCGGGGAGCTGTTTTTT. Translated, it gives CASSFGGQGSPGELFF.

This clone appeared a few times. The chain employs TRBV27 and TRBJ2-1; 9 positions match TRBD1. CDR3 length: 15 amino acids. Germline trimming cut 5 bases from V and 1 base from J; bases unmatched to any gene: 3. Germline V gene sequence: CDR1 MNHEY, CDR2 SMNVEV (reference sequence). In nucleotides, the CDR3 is TGTGCCAGCAGTAAGGGACAGGGTTCCTACAATGAGCAGTTCTTC. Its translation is CASSKGQGSYNEQFF.

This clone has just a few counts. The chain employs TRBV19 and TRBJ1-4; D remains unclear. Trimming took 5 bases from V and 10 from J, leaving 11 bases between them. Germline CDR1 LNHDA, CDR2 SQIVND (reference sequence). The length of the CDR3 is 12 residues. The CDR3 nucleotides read TGTGCCAGTAGTCCAACTTACGGAAAACTGTTTTTT. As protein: CASSPTYGKLFF.

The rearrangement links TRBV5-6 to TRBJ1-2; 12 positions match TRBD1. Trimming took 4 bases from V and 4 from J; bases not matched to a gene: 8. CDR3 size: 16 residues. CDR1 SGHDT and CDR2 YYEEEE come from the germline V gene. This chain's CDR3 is CASSRPGTGGGYGYTF. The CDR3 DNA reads TGTGCCAGCAGCCGTCCCGGGACAGGGGGCGGCTATGGCTACACCTTC. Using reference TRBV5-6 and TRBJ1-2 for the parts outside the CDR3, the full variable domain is DAGVTQSPTHLIKTRGQQVTLRCSPKSGHDTVSWYQQALGQGPQFIFQYYEEEERQRGNFPDRFSGHQFPNYSSELNVNALLLGDSALYLCASSRPGTGGGYGYTFGSGTRLTVV.

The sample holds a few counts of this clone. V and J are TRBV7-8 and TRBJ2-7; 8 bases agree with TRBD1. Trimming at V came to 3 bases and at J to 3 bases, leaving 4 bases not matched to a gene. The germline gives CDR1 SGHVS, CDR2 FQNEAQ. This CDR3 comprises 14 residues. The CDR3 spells CASSFRGQDYEQYF. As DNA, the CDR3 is TGTGCCAGCAGCTTTAGGGGACAGGACTACGAGCAGTACTTC.

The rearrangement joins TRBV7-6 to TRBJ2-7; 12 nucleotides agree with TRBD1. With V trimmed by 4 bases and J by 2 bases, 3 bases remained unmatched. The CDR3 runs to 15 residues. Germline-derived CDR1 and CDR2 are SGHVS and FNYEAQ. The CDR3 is CASSSGQGAAYEQYF. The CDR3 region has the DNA TGTGCCAGCAGCTCGGGACAGGGGGCCGCCTACGAGCAGTACTTC.

CDR3 loop: CATSDWTAANTGELFF. The CDR3, as DNA: TGTGCCACCAGTGATTGGACAGCCGCGAACACCGGGGAGCTGTTTTTT. J is TRBJ2-2 and V is TRBV24-1; the D gene is possibly TRBD1 (6 bases). The CDR3 has 16 amino acids. The V end was cut by 2 bases, the J end by 0 bases, with 9 bases between. The germline gives CDR1 KGHDR, CDR2 SFDVKD.